The 11 T cell receptor beta chains below come from one sample, sequenced in a study of blood T cells in healthy people across ages. A sample-barcoded 5' primer and a J-beta primer mix were used in a second PCR of about 7 to 12 cycles. TCRdb re-derived calls from the 5' RACE reads in MiXCR, one entry per CDR3 protein. This table has 1.5 million to 2 million distinct CDR3 sequences, approximately 50% appearing once. What was sequenced was blood. The receptor source for this set is a middle-aged woman in good health.

This clonotype was observed a few times. V gene TRBV27 combines with J gene TRBJ2-7; the match to TRBD2 covers 12 bases. The CDR3 is 15 residues long. Germline-derived CDR1 and CDR2 are MNHEY and SMNVEV (reference sequence). V shed 7 bases, J shed 2 bases, and the junction held 6 bases outside the gene matches. The CDR3 region is CASKRTSGVTYEQYF. For the CDR3, the DNA is TGTGCCAGCAAAAGGACTAGCGGGGTCACCTACGAGCAGTACTTC.

The chain carries TRBV20-1 and TRBJ2-1; TRBD2 aligns across 10 bases. Losses at the gene ends were 8 bases for V and 6 bases for J; bases not matched to a gene: 7. Germline lookup yields CDR1 DFQATT and CDR2 SNEGSKA (reference sequence). The CDR3 spans 13 residues. The CDR3 region has the DNA TGCAGTCCGAGCGGGGGGGCCGGCAATGAGCAGTTCTTC. It is translated as CSPSGGAGNEQFF.

The chain combines TRBV20-1 with TRBJ2-7; D may be TRBD2 (6 bases). CDR3 length: 12 amino acids. Trimming pared 5 bases from V and 2 bases from J, leaving 10 bases between. Germline values: CDR1 DFQATT, CDR2 SNEGSKA (reference sequence). In DNA form, the CDR3 reads TGCAGTGCTGAGGGACTTACCTACGAGCAGTACTTC. Translated, it gives CSAEGLTYEQYF.

This clonotype showed up just a few times. This sequence joins TRBV12-3 or TRBV12-4 and TRBJ2-5; perhaps TRBD2 as D (6 bases). Trimming left V 7 bases short and J 4 bases short, with 16 bases between. The CDR3 is 14 amino acids. The CDR3 region is CASKRSPGRETQYF. The CDR3 bases are TGTGCCAGCAAGAGGTCCCCCGGGAGAGAGACCCAGTACTTC.

This clonotype turned up a few times. The rearrangement joins TRBV11-3 to TRBJ2-5; TRBD2 matches at 7 bases. CDR1 SGHNT and CDR2 YENEEA come from the germline V gene. Trimming cost V 1 base and J 2 bases; bases outside gene matches: 4. The CDR3 contains 15 residues. CDR3 loop: CASSLVASGQETQYF. The CDR3 nucleotides read TGTGCCAGCAGCTTAGTGGCTAGCGGTCAAGAGACCCAGTACTTC.

This clonotype was recorded many times. The V call is TRBV15, the J call TRBJ2-7; D unclear. Germline values: CDR1 LNHNV, CDR2 YYDKDF (reference sequence). The CDR3 extends over 13 amino acids. Trimming shortened V by 3 bases and J by 0 bases, and 6 bases separated the two germline ends. CDR3 protein: CATSRTVSYEQYF. For the CDR3, the DNA is TGTGCCACCAGCAGGACTGTCTCCTACGAGCAGTACTTC. The whole variable domain, filled in from reference TRBV15 and TRBJ2-7, reads DAMVIQNPRYQVTQFGKPVTLSCSQTLNHNVMYWYQQKSSQAPKLLFHYYDKDFNNEADTPDNFQSRRPNTSFCFLDIRSPGLGDTAMYLCATSRTVSYEQYFGPGTRLTVT.

In its sample, this clonotype was seen many times. The chain uses TRBV20-1 and TRBJ2-3; 12 positions match TRBD2. The trim removed 1 base at V and 1 base at J, leaving 0 bases unmatched. Germline CDR1 and CDR2: DFQATT and SNEGSKA (reference sequence). The CDR3 sequence is 15 residues long. The DNA of the CDR3 is TGCAGTGCTAGAGGGACTAGCGGGGGCACAGATACGCAGTATTTT. It translates to CSARGTSGGTDTQYF.

The count of this clonotype is one. A much larger clone differs by one base, so this may be a read error. The chain has TRBV20-1 and TRBJ2-7; D possibly uses TRBD1 or TRBD2 (6 bases each). CDR1 and CDR2 (germline): DFQATT, SNEGSKA (reference sequence). Trimming took 8 bases from V and 4 from J, leaving 18 bases between them. There are 13 residues in the CDR3. The DNA for the CDR3 is TGCAGTACTTTCGGTGGGGGGCTGTACGAGCAGTACTTC. Translated: CSTFGGGLYEQYF.

Of note for this clonotype: One end of the junction is discordant with germline, which a read error may explain. The chain is built from TRBV4-1 and TRBJ2-4, with D unclear. CDR1 and CDR2 (germline): MGHRA, YSYEKL. The CDR3 totals 19 residues. In nucleotides, the CDR3 is TGCGCCAGCAGCCTTCCAGTGGGCCCCCCCCCACTGGCCAAAAGCATTCAGTACTTC. Translated: CASSLPVGPPPLAKSIQYF.

This clonotype was counted only a few times. The chain carries TRBV5-1 and TRBJ2-5; a weak D match, TRBD1 (6 bases). The CDR3 is made up of 15 amino acids. Per the germline V gene, CDR1 is SGHRS and CDR2 is YFSETQ. The V gene lost 4 bases and the J gene lost 2 bases, with 15 bases spanning the gap. The CDR3 sequence is CASSPRTEAQETQYF. Written as DNA, the CDR3 is TGCGCCAGCAGCCCCCGGACAGAGGCACAAGAGACCCAGTACTTC.

The V gene is TRBV7-2, the J gene TRBJ1-5; D is unclear. Trimming removed 1 base from V and 3 bases from J, with 7 bases in between. The CDR3 runs to 14 residues. Per the germline V gene, CDR1 is SGHTA and CDR2 is FQGNSA. CDR3 nucleotides: TGTGCCAGCAGCTTAGTGGCTTCCAATCAGCCCCAGCATTTT. The encoded protein is CASSLVASNQPQHF.